The subject of this entry is one TCR beta chain. The data originate from a study of blood T cell repertoires in COVID-19. About the study: Researchers got acute and convalescent COVID-19 samples from the United States, Italy and Spain.

This CDR3 has 14 residues. V was pared by 7 bases and J by 3 bases, with 13 bases between. The germline CDR1 and CDR2 sequences are LNHDA and SQIVND (reference sequence). The study recruited people aged about 18 to 90 years across about two dozen US areas. Participants had their cohort set by participant-reported clinical history. Per the original methods: Estimated nucleated cell counts came from reference gene primer amplification. TCRdb's table, derived via immunoSEQ multiplex PCR, lists solely in-frame clones and lacks some. V, J and clone size are those of that table, while D and trimming were read from the DNA. The sample has around 400,000 clones, around nine tenths seen once.

V gene TRBV19 combines with J gene TRBJ1-3, with D possibly being TRBD1 (6 bases). This clonotype originated in a woman between 25 and 40 years old who had recovered from COVID-19. Sample: PBMCs or T cells enriched from blood (not recorded which). CDR3 protein: CASKMRQVGNTIYF. CDR3 DNA sequence: TGTGCCAGTAAGATGAGACAGGTTGGAAACACCATATATTTT.